One sample yielded the 20 T cell receptor beta chains listed below, sequenced in a study of T cell repertoires in cytomegalovirus infection. TCRdb itself ran the reads through MiXCR, one entry per CDR3 protein. The table includes approximately 500,000 distinct CDR3 sequences, 16% detected once. Sequenced material: CD8+ T cells from PBMCs. The receptors shown here come from a human donor in good health (CMV status not recorded). Some clones in this sample may be carry-over from other donors' samples.

The chain employs TRBV28 and TRBJ1-1; D unclear. The CDR3 spans 12 residues. V lost 2 bases and J 7 bases, leaving 8 bases between the germline ends. Per the germline V gene, CDR1 is MDHEN and CDR2 is SYDVKM. As DNA, the CDR3 is TGTGCCAGCAGTTTACCCTGGGATGAAGCTTTCTTT. Translating gives CASSLPWDEAFF.

The chain links TRBV11-2 to TRBJ2-3, with D perhaps matching TRBD1 or TRBD2 (5 bases each). V lost 1 base and J lost 0, with 17 bases in between. The CDR3 totals 18 residues. The germline CDR1 and CDR2 sequences are SGHAT and FQNNGV. CDR3 sequence: CASSLVHRRGASTDTQYF. Written as DNA, the CDR3 is TGTGCCAGCAGCTTAGTCCATAGGCGAGGGGCAAGCACAGATACGCAGTATTTT.

This clonotype was observed at least ten times. This sequence joins TRBV12-3 or TRBV12-4 and TRBJ2-7, with D possibly matching TRBD2 (5 bases). The germline V and J ends were trimmed by 5 bases and 7 bases, with 12 bases remaining between them. CDR3 length: 12 amino acids. CDR3 DNA sequence: TGTGCCAGCAGTCCCCCCGGGGAGGAGCAGTACTTC. It encodes CASSPPGEEQYF.

A few counts support this clonotype. The chain is built from TRBV2 and TRBJ2-1, with 10 positions matching TRBD2. CDR3 length: 16 residues. Trimming removed 4 bases from V and 4 bases from J; junction bases left unmatched: 7. Germline CDR1 is SNHLY and CDR2 is FYNNEI. CDR3 loop: CASSGRAGGPYNEQFF. The CDR3 DNA follows: TGTGCCAGCAGTGGTCGAGCGGGAGGGCCGTACAATGAGCAGTTCTTC.

This clonotype has just one count. This chain links TRBV28 with TRBJ1-4; 8 positions agree with TRBD1. CDR1 is MDHEN, CDR2 SYDVKM, per germline. After removal of 10 bases from V and 4 bases from J, the junction contained 14 bases not matched to a gene. The CDR3 is 16 amino acids. DNA for the CDR3: TGTGCCAACAGCCCGAGACAGGGGCGGGGTAATGAAAAACTGTTTTTT. Protein product: CANSPRQGRGNEKLFF.

This clonotype was found a few times. The V gene is TRBV20-1, the J gene TRBJ2-3; 7 nucleotides line up with TRBD2. V was clipped by 8 bases and J by 1 base; unmatched bases: 0. CDR3 size: 11 residues. Germline lookup yields CDR1 DFQATT and CDR2 SNEGSKA (reference sequence). CDR3 bases: TGCAGTCTAGCGGGCACAGATACGCAGTATTTT. This gives the protein CSLAGTDTQYF.

The genes are TRBV18 and TRBJ1-5, with D hard to call. This CDR3 region has 14 residues. V lost 0 bases to trimming and J lost 2 bases, with 5 bases between them. CDR1 and CDR2 from the germline V gene are KGHSH and LQKENI. The CDR3: CASSPPLGNQPQHF. The CDR3 nucleotides are TGTGCCAGCTCACCACCGTTGGGCAATCAGCCCCAGCATTTT.

This clonotype was detected once. This chain connects TRBV7-3 to TRBJ2-7, with 8 bases aligning to TRBD2. The CDR3 is 16 amino acids. The J segment lost 12 bases and the V segment lost 2 bases, leaving 18 bases of the junction unmatched. Germline CDR1 reads SGHTA; CDR2 reads FQGTGA. The DNA of the CDR3 is TGTGCCAGCAGCTTATTACGGCGGGAGGAGTCCTACGAGACGTACTTC. Translating it yields CASSLLRREESYETYF.

There are a few counts of this clonotype. V usage is TRBV2 and J usage is TRBJ2-7; perhaps D is TRBD1 or TRBD2 (6 bases each). CDR3 length equals 15 residues. Trimming took 3 bases from V and 1 from J, leaving 13 bases between them. CDR1 and CDR2 (germline): SNHLY, FYNNEI. The CDR3 sequence is CASSDDRRESYEQYF. The CDR3 nucleotides read TGTGCCAGCAGTGACGACAGGAGGGAGTCCTACGAGCAGTACTTC.

The sample holds many counts of this clonotype. The chain carries TRBV24-1 and TRBJ2-3; no definite D call. The CDR3 loop spans 13 amino acids. The ends were cut back, 3 bases at V and 2 bases at J, with 5 bases in the middle. Germline V CDR1 and CDR2: KGHDR, SFDVKD. The CDR3 coding sequence is TGTGCCACCAGTGATCCCACCACAGATACGCAGTATTTT. Protein product: CATSDPTTDTQYF.

This clonotype has at least ten counts. The chain couples TRBV4-1 to TRBJ2-3; 9 bases match TRBD2. Germline V gene sequence: CDR1 MGHRA, CDR2 YSYEKL. This CDR3 comprises 17 residues. V gave up 0 bases and J gave up 2 bases; unmatched junction bases: 6. The CDR3, as DNA: TGCGCCAGCAGCCAAGAGAGGCTAGCGGGGCTCACAGATACGCAGTATTTT. Residues: CASSQERLAGLTDTQYF.

This clonotype was seen repeatedly, ten times or more. The junction and the germline gene differ at one end; a read error may be behind it. V is TRBV7-9 and J is TRBJ2-1; no definite D call. This CDR3 contains 16 residues. Germline V gene sequence: CDR1 SEHNR, CDR2 FQNEAQ (reference sequence). The CDR3 reads CASSPSNGLSHNEQFF. The CDR3 DNA sequence: TGTGCCAGCAGCCCTAGTAACGGCCTCTCCCACAATGAGCAGTTCTTC.

This clonotype appeared a single time. The chain combines TRBV4-1 with TRBJ2-1; D ambiguous. The CDR3 covers 16 residues. The ends were cut back, 4 bases at V and 9 bases at J, with 22 bases in the middle. CDR1 is MGHRA and CDR2 is YSYEKL in the germline V gene. The CDR3 loop is CASSPQMAAPSGEQFF. For the CDR3, the DNA is TGCGCCAGCAGCCCTCAAATGGCCGCTCCCTCGGGTGAGCAGTTCTTC.

This sequence joins TRBV12-3 or TRBV12-4 and TRBJ1-5; 9 bases are a match to TRBD1. The CDR3 sequence is 17 residues long. Losses at the gene ends were 6 bases for V and 0 bases for J; bases not matched to a gene: 9. CDR3 sequence (DNA): TGTGCCAGCAGCTGGGGACAGGGTGAATATAGCAATCAGCCCCAGCATTTT. Translation gives CASSWGQGEYSNQPQHF.

As for this clonotype: The junction shows a germline mismatch at one end, possibly a read error. This chain uses TRBV11-2 with TRBJ2-7; 7 positions match TRBD1. The CDR3 length is 13 residues. Germline V lookup: CDR1 SGHAT, CDR2 FQNNGV. CDR3 sequence reads: CSSSLQQGSEQYF. The CDR3 DNA follows: TGTTCCAGCAGCCTACAACAGGGGTCCGAGCAGTACTTC.

In this sample, this clonotype turned up a few times. The J gene is TRBJ1-1, the V gene TRBV9; 7 bases line up with TRBD1. After removal of 4 bases from V and 4 bases from J, the junction contained 10 bases not matched to a gene. CDR1 and CDR2 (germline): SGDLS, YYNGEE. CDR3 length equals 15 residues. The CDR3 sequence is CASSPEGAFSTEAFF. The CDR3 DNA follows: TGTGCCAGCAGCCCAGAGGGGGCCTTCAGCACTGAAGCTTTCTTT. Using reference TRBV9 and TRBJ1-1 for the parts outside the CDR3, the full variable domain is DSGVTQTPKHLITATGQRVTLRCSPRSGDLSVYWYQQSLDQGLQFLIQYYNGEERAKGNILERFSAQQFPDLHSELNLSSLELGDSALYFCASSPEGAFSTEAFFGQGTRLTVV.

Only a few counts were recorded for this clonotype. J is TRBJ1-6 and V is TRBV4-1; 7 positions match TRBD1. CDR3 length: 15 amino acids. Germline-derived CDR1 and CDR2 are MGHRA and YSYEKL. J gave up 7 bases and V 1 base, and 4 bases lay outside the gene matches. CDR3 nucleotides: TGCGCCAGCAGCCAAGCCGGGACAGAAAATTCACCCCTCCACTTT. Its protein is CASSQAGTENSPLHF.

This clonotype was seen a few times. The rearrangement uses TRBV27 and TRBJ2-3; the match to TRBD2 covers 11 bases. CDR1 and CDR2 from the germline V gene are MNHEY and SMNVEV (reference sequence). V lost 8 bases and J lost 0; bases outside the gene matches: 10. The CDR3 has 17 residues. The CDR3: CASALAGVPWSTDTQYF. In nucleotides, the CDR3 is TGTGCCAGCGCACTAGCGGGGGTTCCCTGGAGCACAGATACGCAGTATTTT.

This clonotype was detected many times. The rearrangement joins TRBV14 to TRBJ2-1, with 8 bases that match TRBD2. V lost 1 base, J lost 4 bases, and 9 bases stayed unmatched. This CDR3 has 17 residues. Per the germline V gene, CDR1 is SGHDN and CDR2 is FVKESK. The CDR3 sequence is CASSQVPWASGYNEQFF. Written as DNA, the CDR3 is TGTGCCAGCAGCCAAGTGCCATGGGCTAGCGGGTACAATGAGCAGTTCTTC.

The V and J genes are TRBV5-1 and TRBJ1-2; tentative D call: TRBD1 (6 bases). Trimming took off 3 bases at V and 5 bases at J, with 11 bases between the two ends. Germline loops: CDR1 SGHRS, CDR2 YFSETQ. This CDR3 contains 13 residues. DNA of the CDR3: TGCGCCAGCAGCTCGAGGGGGTGGTATGGCTACACCTTC. This translates into CASSSRGWYGYTF.